Below are 19 T cell receptor beta chains sequenced from a single sample in a study of CD8+ T cells in alopecia areata. RNA extraction was followed by reverse transcription into cDNA, which acted as the sequencing template. Method: immunoSEQ multiplex PCR; TCRdb's copy keeps in-frame clones and lacks some. The sample carries 90,000 to 130,000 clones, 59% recorded once. The sequenced sample consisted of CD8+ T cells sorted from blood. The source is a human donor in good health.

This clone has only a few counts. The chain recombines TRBV2 with TRBJ2-3; the D is unclear. With 2 bases removed from V and 2 bases from J, the gap between germline ends came to 11 bases. The CDR3 spans 15 residues. Germline V gene lookup returns CDR1 SNHLY and CDR2 FYNNEI. CDR3 in amino acids: CASSEFGRHTDTQYF. The CDR3 DNA follows: TGTGCCAGCAGTGAATTTGGCAGGCACACAGATACGCAGTATTTT.

This clone was seen a few times. The genes are TRBV29-1 and TRBJ1-1, with 7 bases that match TRBD1. The CDR3 length is 11 residues. From germline, CDR1 is SQVTM and CDR2 ANQGSEA. V dropped 6 bases and J dropped 7; count of bases not matched to a gene: 5. CDR3 coding DNA: TGCAGCGTCGAGACAGGGATTGAAGCTTTCTTT. It translates to CSVETGIEAFF. The whole variable domain, filled in from reference TRBV29-1 and TRBJ1-1, reads SAVISQKPSRDICQRGTSLTIQCQVDSQVTMMFWYRQQPGQSLTLIATANQGSEATYESGFVIDKFPISRPNLTFSTLTVSNMSPEDSSIYLCSVETGIEAFFGQGTRLTVV.

There are a few counts of this clone. This chain links TRBV7-9 with TRBJ2-7, with 9 bases fitting TRBD1. The germline V gene has CDR1 SEHNR and CDR2 FQNEAQ (reference sequence). This CDR3 spans 18 amino acids. With V trimmed by 3 bases and J by 5 bases, 17 bases remained unmatched. Here the CDR3 DNA reads TGTGCCAGCAGCTTTCCCTCTTCCGGGACAGGGAATGGACACGAGCAGTACTTC. This sequence encodes CASSFPSSGTGNGHEQYF.

This clone was detected only a few times. The chain has TRBV12-5 and TRBJ1-1, with unresolved D. The length of the CDR3 is 13 residues. Germline values: CDR1 LGHNT, CDR2 FRNRAP. V gave up 6 bases and J gave up 3 bases, with 11 bases separating them. The CDR3 is CASGNGPYTEAFF. The CDR3, as DNA: TGTGCTAGTGGAAATGGGCCCTACACTGAAGCTTTCTTT.

This clone was detected only a few times. This chain links TRBV4-3 with TRBJ2-2; 7 bases are shared with TRBD2. Germline-derived CDR1 and CDR2 are LGHNA and YSLEER. The CDR3 covers 15 residues. Trimming at V came to 4 bases and at J to 3 bases, leaving 5 bases not matched to a gene. The CDR3 loop is CASSRGAGDTGELFF. The CDR3 DNA follows: TGCGCCAGCAGCCGAGGGGCGGGGGACACCGGGGAGCTGTTTTTT.

The chain links TRBV7-4 to TRBJ1-3; D is unresolved. CDR1 and CDR2 from the germline V gene are SGHVT and SQSDAQ. The CDR3 contains 15 residues. V was clipped by 4 bases and J by 0 bases, with 10 bases between them. Written as DNA, the CDR3 is TGTGCCAGCAGCTCGAATCCGAGCTCTGGAAACACCATATATTTT. It translates to CASSSNPSSGNTIYF.

The chain joins TRBV5-8 to TRBJ2-5, with D perhaps being TRBD1 or TRBD2 (6 bases each). The CDR3 is 13 amino acids. The V end was cut by 9 bases, the J end by 5 bases, with 17 bases between. Germline CDR1 and CDR2: SGHTS and YDEGEE. This CDR3 is CATAGEEGETQYF. CDR3 coding DNA: TGTGCCACCGCAGGGGAGGAGGGGGAGACCCAGTACTTC.

In its sample, this clone was seen a few times. As DNA, the CDR3 is TGTGCCAGCAGCAAAAGGGGCGATTCTGGAAACACCATATATTTT. Encoded protein: CASSKRGDSGNTIYF. The chain has TRBV21-1 and TRBJ1-3; TRBD1 was called by the table and not checked on the DNA. TRBV21-1 is a listed pseudogene. The CDR3 loop spans 15 amino acids.

V usage is TRBV5-6 and J usage is TRBJ1-2; unclear D gene. The CDR3 has 12 residues. Trimming removed 4 bases at V and 6 bases at J, with 10 bases between. Germline V lookup: CDR1 SGHDT, CDR2 YYEEEE. CDR3 amino acids: CASSPGGNGYTF. CDR3 bases: TGTGCCAGCAGCCCAGGAGGGAATGGCTACACCTTC.

V and J are TRBV4-3 and TRBJ2-3; no definite D call. CDR1 and CDR2 from the germline V gene are LGHNA and YSLEER. The CDR3 extends over 15 amino acids. V shed 0 bases and J shed 3 bases, with 10 bases lying between them. CDR3 sequence: CASSQDGGMTDTQYF. CDR3 coding DNA: TGCGCCAGCAGCCAAGATGGTGGGATGACAGATACGCAGTATTTT.

The CDR3 loop reads CSVERGTGYGGYTF. The DNA for the CDR3 is TGCAGCGTTGAGCGTGGGACAGGGTACGGCGGCTACACCTTC. The chain joins TRBV29-1 to TRBJ1-2; 9 positions match TRBD1. Germline loops: CDR1 SQVTM, CDR2 ANQGSEA. V was pared by 3 bases and J by 8 bases, with 10 bases of the junction left unmatched. The CDR3 has 14 residues.

This chain joins TRBV19 and TRBJ2-7, with D possibly called TRBD1 or TRBD2 (5 bases each). Germline-derived CDR1 and CDR2 are LNHDA and SQIVND (reference sequence). This CDR3 contains 12 residues. Trimming removed 5 bases from V and 0 bases from J, with 5 bases in between. The CDR3 DNA sequence: TGTGCCAGTAGTGGGACCTCCTACGAGCAGTACTTC. Translation: CASSGTSYEQYF. Based on the CDR3 plus reference TRBV19 and TRBJ2-7, the full variable domain is DGGITQSPKYLFRKEGQNVTLSCEQNLNHDAMYWYRQDPGQGLRLIYYSQIVNDFQKGDIAEGYSVSREKKESFPLTVTSAQKNPTAFYLCASSGTSYEQYFGPGTRLTVT.

J is TRBJ2-7 and V is TRBV10-3; no definite D call. The ends were cut back, 3 bases at V and 6 bases at J, with 6 bases in the middle. CDR3 length equals 11 residues. Germline lookup yields CDR1 ENHRY and CDR2 SYGVKD. CDR3 bases: TGTGCCATCAGTGACTGGACCGAGCAGTACTTC. It specifies CAISDWTEQYF.

V usage is TRBV15 and J usage is TRBJ2-5, with a tentative D call TRBD2 (5 bases). The CDR3 covers 14 residues. V was trimmed by 3 bases and J by 5 bases, leaving 13 bases between them. The germline gives CDR1 LNHNV, CDR2 YYDKDF (reference sequence). This CDR3 reads CATSSGVPGETQYF. The CDR3 nucleotides are TGTGCCACCAGCAGCGGGGTTCCCGGGGAGACCCAGTACTTC.

This clone has just a few counts. The genes are TRBV19 and TRBJ2-1; 12 nucleotides line up with TRBD2. Per germline, CDR1 LNHDA and CDR2 SQIVND (reference sequence). This CDR3 has 17 amino acids. Germline trimming cut 5 bases from V and 4 bases from J; bases unmatched to any gene: 9. CDR3 sequence: CASSVTPGLAGYNEQFF. CDR3 nucleotide sequence: TGTGCCAGTAGTGTGACCCCGGGACTAGCGGGTTACAATGAGCAGTTCTTC.

The chain recombines TRBV27 with TRBJ1-1, with TRBD1 identical over 9 bases. The germline V gene has CDR1 MNHEY and CDR2 SMNVEV (reference sequence). V was pared by 8 bases and J by 7 bases, with 20 bases of the junction left unmatched. The CDR3 has 17 residues. The CDR3 loop reads CASVYIGQGPIPVEAFF. The CDR3 nucleotides are TGTGCCAGCGTATACATCGGACAGGGGCCGATACCCGTTGAAGCTTTCTTT.

The chain links TRBV27 to TRBJ1-1, with D tentatively TRBD1 (6 bases). The CDR3 length is 15 residues. Germline V gene data show CDR1 as MNHEY and CDR2 as SMNVEV (reference sequence). Between the trimmed V and J ends, which lost 3 bases and 0 bases, there was a span of 11 bases. In DNA form, the CDR3 reads TGTGCCAGCAGTTTCTCCAGGGGCATGAACACTGAAGCTTTCTTT. Encoded protein: CASSFSRGMNTEAFF.

This clone was picked up a small number of times. The chain couples TRBV13 to TRBJ2-7; 10 nucleotides align to TRBD1. In germline, CDR1 is PRHDT, CDR2 FYEKMQ (reference sequence). V shed 5 bases and J 2 bases; nucleotides not matched to a gene: 3. CDR3 length: 14 residues. CDR3 amino acids: CASSIGQGAYEQYF. In nucleotides, the CDR3 is TGTGCCAGCAGCATCGGACAGGGGGCCTACGAGCAGTACTTC.

The chain is built from TRBV2 and TRBJ1-5, with 8 bases aligning to TRBD1. The ends lost 4 bases at V and 1 base at J; junction bases unmatched: 12. Germline V gene sequence: CDR1 SNHLY, CDR2 FYNNEI. This CDR3 region has 18 residues. CDR3 in amino acids: CASSVDWTGTSSNQPQHF. CDR3 coding DNA: TGTGCCAGCAGTGTGGACTGGACAGGGACGTCGAGCAATCAGCCCCAGCATTTT.